This T cell receptor (beta chain) was sequenced during a study of CD8 T cells in ankylosing spondylitis. A remark on this clonotype: Antigen specificity is unknown.

Each CDR3 protein is one row after TCRdb ran MiXCR on the 5' RACE reads. The sample consists of 340,000 or so distinct CDR3 sequences, roughly 14% of them appearing once. Study conclusions and caveats: A motif of roughly 8 highly homologous TCR beta variants was seen as apparently characteristic of ankylosing spondylitis blood.

Germline CDR1 is SGHTA and CDR2 is FQGNSA. Deletions cut 1 base from V and 2 bases from J, with 14 bases between. The CDR3 is 16 amino acids. The chain recombines TRBV7-2 with TRBJ1-1; D might be TRBD1 (5 bases). Sequences were obtained from blood, either unsorted or a sorted T cell fraction (not recorded which). The sequence derives from a male donor with ankylosing spondylitis or in good health (not recorded which). CDR3 region: CASSLGRGGLNTEAFF. CDR3 DNA sequence: TGTGCCAGCAGCTTAGGCCGGGGGGGACTAAACACTGAAGCTTTCTTT.